This TCR beta chain was sequenced in a study of PD-1 blockade in classical Hodgkin lymphoma. Study findings and constraints: CD8+ TCR diversity did not rise significantly by C4D1, unlike CD4+.

V dropped 6 bases and J dropped 5 bases, with 13 bases sitting between them. This CDR3 spans 13 amino acids. CDR1 is SEHNR and CDR2 is FQNEAQ in the germline V gene (reference sequence). All patients relapsed after autologous stem cell transplantation, and brentuximab vedotin exposure varied. Some clones are missing from TCRdb's copy, which holds only in-frame ones; the method was immunoSEQ multiplex PCR. The table records tens of thousands of clones, roughly 82% of them present only once. Note on this clone: Its specificity is unknown.

This receptor was identified in a human donor with classical Hodgkin lymphoma. The chain joins TRBV7-9 to TRBJ2-5; D is perhaps TRBD1 or TRBD2 (5 bases each). Sequenced here: peripheral blood mononuclear cells (PBMCs), sampled at baseline. The CDR3 loop reads CASSWGFRETQYF. The CDR3 DNA is TGTGCCAGCAGTTGGGGGTTCCGGGAGACCCAGTACTTC.